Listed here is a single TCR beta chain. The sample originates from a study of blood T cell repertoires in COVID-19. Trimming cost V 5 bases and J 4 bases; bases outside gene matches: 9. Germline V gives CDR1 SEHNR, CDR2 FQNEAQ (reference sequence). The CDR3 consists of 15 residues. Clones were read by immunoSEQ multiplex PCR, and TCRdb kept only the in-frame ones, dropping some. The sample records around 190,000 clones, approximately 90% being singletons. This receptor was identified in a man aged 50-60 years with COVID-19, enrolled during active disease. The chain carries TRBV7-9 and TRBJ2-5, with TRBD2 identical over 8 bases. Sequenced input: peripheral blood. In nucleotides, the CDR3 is TGTGCCAGCAGCGCCGGACTAGCTAGCCCAGAGACCCAGTACTTC. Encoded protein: CASSAGLASPETQYF.